Shown below are 21 T cell receptor beta chains from a single sample sequenced in a study of cytomegalovirus exposure and HLA in healthy donors. A multiplex PCR was run with 60 Vbeta primers and 13 Jbeta primers. The data were produced by immunoSEQ multiplex PCR, yet TCRdb's version contains in-frame clones alone and is incomplete. The data show around 150,000 clones, with around 76% seen just once and roughly 2% held by the top ten. The sample taken for sequencing was PBMCs. The source is a female donor in good health and CMV-seronegative.

CDR3 region: CSVDDRARRGYTF. The DNA of the CDR3 is TGCAGCGTGGATGACAGGGCCCGACGAGGCTACACCTTC. The genes are TRBV29-1 and TRBJ1-2, with 7 bases aligning to TRBD1. Per germline, CDR1 SQVTM and CDR2 ANQGSEA. J was trimmed by 8 bases and V by 6 bases; bases with no gene match: 12. The CDR3 loop spans 13 amino acids.

This clone was recorded a few times. This chain uses TRBV18 with TRBJ1-1, with 12 bases identical to TRBD1. V lost 3 bases to trimming and J lost 1 base; unmatched junction nucleotides: 6. This CDR3 is 17 amino acids long. Germline V gene lookup returns CDR1 KGHSH and CDR2 LQKENI. The CDR3 bases are TGTGCCAGCTCACCCGGGACAGGGGGCGCGAGGAACACTGAAGCTTTCTTT. It yields the protein CASSPGTGGARNTEAFF.

The V call is TRBV28, the J call TRBJ1-4; D might be TRBD1 (6 bases). CDR1 MDHEN and CDR2 SYDVKM come from the germline V gene. This CDR3 contains 19 residues. V was clipped by 3 bases and J by 0 bases, with 20 bases between them. The CDR3 reads CASSFLGAQSGATNEKLFF. CDR3 nucleotide sequence: TGTGCCAGCAGTTTCTTGGGGGCTCAGAGTGGCGCAACTAATGAAAAACTGTTTTTT.

Points on this clone: The same CDR3 is also encoded by other DNA sequences in this sample. The rearrangement links TRBV7-3 to TRBJ2-2; 8 bases align to TRBD2. The junction had 3 bases not matched to a gene; V was cut back by 4 bases and J by 2 bases. The germline V gene has CDR1 SGHTA and CDR2 FQGTGA. This CDR3 contains 15 residues. The CDR3 region is CASSSSGSNTGELFF. In DNA form, the CDR3 reads TGTGCCAGCAGCTCGAGCGGGAGCAACACCGGGGAGCTGTTTTTT.

The table lists this clone with a count of one. V usage is TRBV30 and J usage is TRBJ2-1; 9 positions match TRBD2. The CDR3 extends over 17 amino acids. Germline CDR1 and CDR2: GTSNPN and SVGIG (reference sequence). V lost 4 bases to trimming and J lost 0 bases; unmatched junction nucleotides: 10. CDR3: CAWTDFSTSGSYNEQFF. The CDR3 DNA follows: TGTGCCTGGACCGACTTCTCGACTAGCGGCTCCTACAATGAGCAGTTCTTC.

This clone has just a few counts. The rearrangement uses TRBV28 and TRBJ2-7; 10 nucleotides line up with TRBD1. Losses at the gene ends were 6 bases for V and 2 bases for J; bases not matched to a gene: 4. There are 14 residues in the CDR3. Germline V gene lookup returns CDR1 MDHEN and CDR2 SYDVKM. This CDR3 reads CASRGTGDPYEQYF. The CDR3 DNA follows: TGTGCCAGCAGGGGGACAGGGGACCCCTACGAGCAGTACTTC.

V gene TRBV4-1 combines with J gene TRBJ2-1; D ambiguous. This CDR3 has 13 residues. Per the germline V gene, CDR1 is MGHRA and CDR2 is YSYEKL. Trimming stripped 0 bases from V and 8 bases from J, with 8 bases between. The DNA of the CDR3 is TGCGCCAGCAGCCAAGAGGGCCTTTATGAGCAGTTCTTC. It is translated as CASSQEGLYEQFF.

This clone was picked up one time. The V and J genes are TRBV6-1 and TRBJ1-5; D is ambiguous. The CDR3 is 12 amino acids. Deletions cut 6 bases from V and 1 base from J, with 4 bases between. Germline CDR1 is MNHNS and CDR2 is SASEGT. The CDR3 region is CASSQSNQPQHF. CDR3 nucleotide sequence: TGTGCCAGCAGCCAAAGCAATCAGCCCCAGCATTTT.

The chain carries TRBV9 and TRBJ2-7, with 11 bases aligning to TRBD2. Looked up from germline, CDR1 is SGDLS and CDR2 is YYNGEE. The CDR3 has 17 amino acids. Losses at the gene ends were 3 bases for V and 6 bases for J; bases not matched to a gene: 14. Here the CDR3 DNA reads TGTGCCAGCAGCGCCGATACTAGCGGGAGCTCCTCGGTCGAGCAGTACTTC. It encodes CASSADTSGSSSVEQYF.

This clone appeared once. The rearrangement uses TRBV7-2 and TRBJ1-3; D is unclear. V lost 1 base and J 4 bases, leaving 5 bases between the germline ends. This CDR3 has 13 residues. Germline CDR1 reads SGHTA; CDR2 reads FQGNSA. The CDR3: CASSLGGGNTIYF. The CDR3 coding sequence is TGTGCCAGCAGCTTAGGAGGGGGAAACACCATATATTTT.

The chain uses TRBV29-1 and TRBJ2-3; a weak D match, TRBD2 (6 bases). Trimming shortened V by 5 bases and J by 2 bases, and 8 bases separated the two germline ends. The length of the CDR3 is 12 residues. CDR1 is SQVTM and CDR2 is ANQGSEA in the germline V gene. CDR3 protein: CSVLRDTDTQYF. Written as DNA, the CDR3 is TGCAGCGTTCTGCGGGACACAGATACGCAGTATTTT.

This rearrangement joins TRBV9 to TRBJ1-1, with D possibly TRBD1 on 5 matching bases. Germline loops: CDR1 SGDLS, CDR2 YYNGEE. V lost 0 bases and J 5 bases, leaving 14 bases between the germline ends. This CDR3 is 15 amino acids long. The CDR3: CASSVGSRVGTEAFF. CDR3 bases: TGTGCCAGCAGCGTAGGATCCAGGGTAGGGACTGAAGCTTTCTTT.

This rearrangement joins TRBV20-1 to TRBJ2-1, with 9 bases aligning to TRBD1. The CDR3 totals 10 residues. Germline V gene data show CDR1 as DFQATT and CDR2 as SNEGSKA (reference sequence). J was trimmed by 15 bases and V by 4 bases; bases with no gene match: 4. For the CDR3, the DNA is TGCAGTGCTATTGGGACAGGGCTGTTCTTC. Amino acids: CSAIGTGLFF.

The CDR3 nucleotides read TGTGCCAGTAACCTTTGGGACAGGGGCTCTGGGGCCAACGTCCTGACTTTC. Translated: CASNLWDRGSGANVLTF. The rearrangement joins TRBV19 to TRBJ2-6; TRBD1 agrees at 10 bases. Germline V CDR1 and CDR2: LNHDA, SQIVND (reference sequence). V was pared by 7 bases and J by 0 bases, with 6 bases of the junction left unmatched. The CDR3 is 17 residues long.

The chain joins TRBV30 to TRBJ1-3; D unclear. The CDR3 is made up of 13 amino acids. The V end lost 0 bases, the J end lost 0 bases, and 3 bases lay between the germline ends. Germline V gives CDR1 GTSNPN, CDR2 SVGIG (reference sequence). The chain's CDR3 is CAWSVSSGNTIYF. The CDR3 region has the DNA TGTGCCTGGAGTGTCTCCTCTGGAAACACCATATATTTT.

The chain is built from TRBV19 and TRBJ2-7, with 9 bases identical to TRBD1. The CDR3 has 13 residues. The J segment lost 0 bases and the V segment lost 10 bases, leaving 4 bases of the junction unmatched. From germline, CDR1 is LNHDA and CDR2 SQIVND (reference sequence). The CDR3 here is CATRDRVSYEQYF. CDR3 nucleotides: TGTGCCACCCGGGACAGGGTCTCCTACGAGCAGTACTTC.

The V and J genes are TRBV15 and TRBJ1-4; 11 positions agree with TRBD1. This CDR3 has 18 amino acids. Germline values: CDR1 LNHNV, CDR2 YYDKDF (reference sequence). V lost 1 base and J lost 4; bases outside the gene matches: 8. The CDR3 coding sequence is TGTGCCACCAGCAGAGTTTGGACAGGGGGCTCGGATAATGAAAAACTGTTTTTT. Translation: CATSRVWTGGSDNEKLFF.

The chain is built from TRBV29-1 and TRBJ1-2; D perhaps matches TRBD1 (5 bases). This CDR3 spans 12 amino acids. Per the germline V gene, CDR1 is SQVTM and CDR2 is ANQGSEA. V dropped 5 bases and J dropped 4 bases, with 11 bases sitting between them. The CDR3 DNA reads TGCAGCGTTACGGGGGGACCCTATGGCTACACCTTC. Protein sequence: CSVTGGPYGYTF.

This clone was seen once. The genes are TRBV6-5 and TRBJ2-2; 9 bases align to TRBD2. The CDR3 covers 16 residues. From germline, CDR1 is MNHEY and CDR2 SVGAGI. Trimming took 2 bases from V and 2 from J; bases not matched to a gene: 3. The CDR3 DNA reads as TGTGCCAGCAGTTACGTAGCGGGGGTCAACACCGGGGAGCTGTTTTTT. It translates to CASSYVAGVNTGELFF.

This chain links TRBV7-3 with TRBJ2-2, with a weak D call TRBD1 (5 bases). The CDR3 contains 13 residues. Germline V CDR1 and CDR2: SGHTA, FQGTGA. V gave up 6 bases and J gave up 4 bases, with 9 bases separating them. DNA for the CDR3: TGTGCCAGCAGATCACAGGTCACCGGGGAGCTGTTTTTT. Amino acids: CASRSQVTGELFF. Full variable domain (rest looked up from reference TRBV7-3 and TRBJ2-2): GAGVSQTPSNKVTEKGKYVELRCDPISGHTALYWYRQSLGQGPEFLIYFQGTGAADDSGLPNDRFFAVRPEGSVSTLKIQRTERGDSAVYLCASRSQVTGELFFGEGSRLTVL.

Written as DNA, the CDR3 is TGTGCCAGCAGTGAAAGAAGGGACAGACTCTCTGGGGCCAACGTCCTGACTTTC. This codes for CASSERRDRLSGANVLTF. The rearrangement uses TRBV6-1 and TRBJ2-6; 7 nucleotides match TRBD1. From germline, CDR1 is MNHNS and CDR2 SASEGT. This CDR3 spans 18 amino acids. V lost 2 bases, J lost 0 bases, and 7 bases stayed unmatched.